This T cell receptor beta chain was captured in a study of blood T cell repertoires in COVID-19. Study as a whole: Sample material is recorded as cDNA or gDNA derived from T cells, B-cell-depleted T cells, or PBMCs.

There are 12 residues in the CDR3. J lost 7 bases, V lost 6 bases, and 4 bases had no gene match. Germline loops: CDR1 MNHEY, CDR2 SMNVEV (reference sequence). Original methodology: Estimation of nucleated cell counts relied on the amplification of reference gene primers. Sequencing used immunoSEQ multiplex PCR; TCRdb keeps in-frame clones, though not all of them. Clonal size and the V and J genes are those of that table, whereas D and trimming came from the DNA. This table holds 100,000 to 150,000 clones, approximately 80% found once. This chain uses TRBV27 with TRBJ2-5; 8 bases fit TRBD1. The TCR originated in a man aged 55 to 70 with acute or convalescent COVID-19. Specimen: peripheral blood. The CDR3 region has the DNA TGTGCCAGCAGCCCCACAGGGGGGACCCAGTACTTC. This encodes CASSPTGGTQYF.